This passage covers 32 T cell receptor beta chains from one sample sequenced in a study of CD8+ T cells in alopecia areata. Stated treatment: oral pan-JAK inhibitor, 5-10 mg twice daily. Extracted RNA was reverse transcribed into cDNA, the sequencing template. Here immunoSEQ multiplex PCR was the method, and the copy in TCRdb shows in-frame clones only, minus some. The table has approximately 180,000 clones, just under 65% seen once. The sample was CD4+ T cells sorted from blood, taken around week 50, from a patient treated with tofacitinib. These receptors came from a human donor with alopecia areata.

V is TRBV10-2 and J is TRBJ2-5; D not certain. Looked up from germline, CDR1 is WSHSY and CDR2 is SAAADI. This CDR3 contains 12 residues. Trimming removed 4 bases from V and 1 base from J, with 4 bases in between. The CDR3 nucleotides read TGCGCCAGCAGTGGGAGCCAAGAGACCCAGTACTTC. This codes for CASSGSQETQYF.

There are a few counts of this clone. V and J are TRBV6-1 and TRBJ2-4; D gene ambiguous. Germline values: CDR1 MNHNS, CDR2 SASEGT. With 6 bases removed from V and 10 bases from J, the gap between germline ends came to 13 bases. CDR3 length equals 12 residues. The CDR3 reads CASSSVGTIQYF. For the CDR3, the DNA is TGTGCCAGCAGCAGTGTGGGAACGATTCAGTACTTC.

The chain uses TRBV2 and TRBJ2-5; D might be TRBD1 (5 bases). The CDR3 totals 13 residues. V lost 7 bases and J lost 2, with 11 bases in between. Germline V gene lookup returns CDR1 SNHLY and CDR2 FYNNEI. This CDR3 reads CASNWAGQETQYF. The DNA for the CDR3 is TGTGCCAGCAACTGGGCAGGGCAAGAGACCCAGTACTTC.

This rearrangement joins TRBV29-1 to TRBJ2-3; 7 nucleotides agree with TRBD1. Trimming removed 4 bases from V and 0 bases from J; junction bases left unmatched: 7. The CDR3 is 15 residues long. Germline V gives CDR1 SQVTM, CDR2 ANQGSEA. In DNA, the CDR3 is TGCAGCGTTGCCCGGGACAGTCCTAGCACAGATACGCAGTATTTT. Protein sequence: CSVARDSPSTDTQYF.

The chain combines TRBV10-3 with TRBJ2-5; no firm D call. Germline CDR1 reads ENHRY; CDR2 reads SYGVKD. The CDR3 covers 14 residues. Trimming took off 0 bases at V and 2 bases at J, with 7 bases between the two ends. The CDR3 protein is CAISESYGQETQYF. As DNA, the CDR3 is TGTGCCATCAGTGAGTCGTATGGACAAGAGACCCAGTACTTC.

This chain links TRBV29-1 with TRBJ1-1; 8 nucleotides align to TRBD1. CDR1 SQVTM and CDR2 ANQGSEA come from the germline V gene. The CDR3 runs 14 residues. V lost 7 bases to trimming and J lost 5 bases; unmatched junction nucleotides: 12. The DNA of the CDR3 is TGCAGCGGTAAGCCAGGGGGCGCGCGGACTGAAGCTTTCTTT. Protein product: CSGKPGGARTEAFF.

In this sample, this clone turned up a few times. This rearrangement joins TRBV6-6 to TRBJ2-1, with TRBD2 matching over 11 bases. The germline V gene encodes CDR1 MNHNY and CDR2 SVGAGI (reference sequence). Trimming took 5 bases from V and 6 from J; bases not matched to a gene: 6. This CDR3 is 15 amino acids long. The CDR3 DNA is TGTGCCAGCAGTCCTCAAGGGACTAGCGGCAATGAGCAGTTCTTC. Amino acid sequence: CASSPQGTSGNEQFF.

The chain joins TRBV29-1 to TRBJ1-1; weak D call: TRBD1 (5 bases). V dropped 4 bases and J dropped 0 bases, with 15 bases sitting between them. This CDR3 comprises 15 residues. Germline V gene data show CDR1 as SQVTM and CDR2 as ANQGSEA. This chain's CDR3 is CSVGFIRGLNTEAFF. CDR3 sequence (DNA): TGCAGCGTTGGTTTTATAAGGGGATTGAACACTGAAGCTTTCTTT.

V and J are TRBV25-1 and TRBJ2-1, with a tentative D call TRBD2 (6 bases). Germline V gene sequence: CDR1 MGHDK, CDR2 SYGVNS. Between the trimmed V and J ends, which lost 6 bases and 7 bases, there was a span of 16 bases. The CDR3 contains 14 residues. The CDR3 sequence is CASSKLAAANEQFF. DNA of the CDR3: TGTGCCAGCAGCAAACTAGCCGCAGCGAATGAGCAGTTCTTC.

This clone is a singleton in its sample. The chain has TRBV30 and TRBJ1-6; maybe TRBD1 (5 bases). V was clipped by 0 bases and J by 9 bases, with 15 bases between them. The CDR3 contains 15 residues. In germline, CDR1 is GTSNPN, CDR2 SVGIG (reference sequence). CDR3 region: CAWSVRQPSGSPLHF. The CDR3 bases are TGTGCCTGGAGTGTCCGACAGCCCTCGGGTTCACCCCTCCACTTT.

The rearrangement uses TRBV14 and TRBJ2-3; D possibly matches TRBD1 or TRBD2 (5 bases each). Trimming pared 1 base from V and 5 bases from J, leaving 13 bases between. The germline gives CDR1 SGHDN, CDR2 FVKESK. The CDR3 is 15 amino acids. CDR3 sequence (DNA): TGTGCCAGCAGCCAAGTGACGGGGCTGGTAGATACGCAGTATTTT. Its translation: CASSQVTGLVDTQYF.

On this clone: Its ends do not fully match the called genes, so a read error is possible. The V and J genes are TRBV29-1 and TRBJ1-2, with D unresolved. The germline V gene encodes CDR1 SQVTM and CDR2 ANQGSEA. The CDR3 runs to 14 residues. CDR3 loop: CSAEVGGNLYGYTF. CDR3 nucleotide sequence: TGCAGCGCTGAAGTCGGAGGGAACCTCTATGGCTACACCTTC. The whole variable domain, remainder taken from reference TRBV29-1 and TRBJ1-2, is SAVISQKPSRDICQRGTSLTIQCQVDSQVTMMFWYRQQPGQSLTLIATANQGSEATYESGFVIDKFPISRPNLTFSTLTVSNMSPEDSSIYLCSAEVGGNLYGYTFGSGTRLTVV.

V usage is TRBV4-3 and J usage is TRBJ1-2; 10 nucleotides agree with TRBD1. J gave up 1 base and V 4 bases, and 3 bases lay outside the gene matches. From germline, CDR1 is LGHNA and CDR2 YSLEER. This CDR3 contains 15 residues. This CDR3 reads CASSPGTGVNYGYTF. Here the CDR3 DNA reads TGCGCCAGCAGCCCCGGGACAGGGGTTAACTATGGCTACACCTTC.

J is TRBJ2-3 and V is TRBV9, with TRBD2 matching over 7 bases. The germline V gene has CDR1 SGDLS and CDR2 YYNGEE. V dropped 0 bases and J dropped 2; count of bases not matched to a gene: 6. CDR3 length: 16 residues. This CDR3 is CASSVAQRGTTDTQYF. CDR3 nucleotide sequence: TGTGCCAGCAGCGTAGCGCAGCGGGGTACCACAGATACGCAGTATTTT.

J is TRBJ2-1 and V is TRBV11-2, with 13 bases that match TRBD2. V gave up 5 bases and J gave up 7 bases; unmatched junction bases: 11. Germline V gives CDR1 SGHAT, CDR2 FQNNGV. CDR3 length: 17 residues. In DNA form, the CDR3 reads TGTGCCAGCAGCCTGCGAGGGACTAGCGGGGTAAGGAATGAGCAGTTCTTC. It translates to CASSLRGTSGVRNEQFF.

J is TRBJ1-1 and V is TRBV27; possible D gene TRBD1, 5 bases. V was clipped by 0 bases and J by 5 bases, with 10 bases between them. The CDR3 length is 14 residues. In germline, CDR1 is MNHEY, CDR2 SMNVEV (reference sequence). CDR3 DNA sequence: TGTGCCAGCAGTTTATCCCCAGGGAGGACTGAAGCTTTCTTT. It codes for CASSLSPGRTEAFF.

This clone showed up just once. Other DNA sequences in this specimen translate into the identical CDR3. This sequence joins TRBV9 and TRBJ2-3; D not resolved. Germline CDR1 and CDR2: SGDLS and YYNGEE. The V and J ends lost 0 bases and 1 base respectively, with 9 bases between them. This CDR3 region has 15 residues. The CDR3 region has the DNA TGTGCCAGCAGCGTAGCGGGCGGAGGCACAGATACGCAGTATTTT. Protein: CASSVAGGGTDTQYF. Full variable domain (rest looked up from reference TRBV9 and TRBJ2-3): DSGVTQTPKHLITATGQRVTLRCSPRSGDLSVYWYQQSLDQGLQFLIQYYNGEERAKGNILERFSAQQFPDLHSELNLSSLELGDSALYFCASSVAGGGTDTQYFGPGTRLTVL.

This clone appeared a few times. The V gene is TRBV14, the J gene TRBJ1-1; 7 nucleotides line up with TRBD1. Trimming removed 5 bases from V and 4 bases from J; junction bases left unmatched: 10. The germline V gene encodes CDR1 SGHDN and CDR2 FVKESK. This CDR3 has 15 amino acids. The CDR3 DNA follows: TGTGCCAGCAGCACCCTGACAGGGAGAAGCACTGAAGCTTTCTTT. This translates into CASSTLTGRSTEAFF.

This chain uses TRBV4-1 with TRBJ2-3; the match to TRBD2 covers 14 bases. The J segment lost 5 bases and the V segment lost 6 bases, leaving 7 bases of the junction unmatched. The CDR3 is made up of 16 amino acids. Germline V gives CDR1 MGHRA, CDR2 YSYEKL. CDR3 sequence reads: CASSSRLAGGIDTQYF. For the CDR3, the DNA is TGCGCCAGCAGTTCAAGACTAGCGGGGGGGATAGATACGCAGTATTTT.

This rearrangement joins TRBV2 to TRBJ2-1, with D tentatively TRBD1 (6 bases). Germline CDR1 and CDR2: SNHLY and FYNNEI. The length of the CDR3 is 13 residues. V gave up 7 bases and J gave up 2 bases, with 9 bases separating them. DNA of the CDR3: TGTGCCAGCAATCAGGGGCCCTACAATGAGCAGTTCTTC. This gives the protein CASNQGPYNEQFF.

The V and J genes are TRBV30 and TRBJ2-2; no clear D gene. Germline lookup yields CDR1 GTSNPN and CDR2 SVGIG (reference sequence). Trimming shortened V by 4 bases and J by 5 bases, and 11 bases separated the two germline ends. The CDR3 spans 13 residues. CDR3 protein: CAWNLGRTGELFF. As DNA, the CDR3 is TGTGCCTGGAATTTGGGCCGGACCGGGGAGCTGTTTTTT.

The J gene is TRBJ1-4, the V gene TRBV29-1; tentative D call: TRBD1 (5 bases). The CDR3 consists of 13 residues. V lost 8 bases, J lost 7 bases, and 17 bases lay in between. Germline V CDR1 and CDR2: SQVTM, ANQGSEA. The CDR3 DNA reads TGCAGCTTTTCCCTAGGGGCCGGTGAAAAACTGTTTTTT. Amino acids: CSFSLGAGEKLFF. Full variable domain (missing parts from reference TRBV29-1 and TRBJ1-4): SAVISQKPSRDICQRGTSLTIQCQVDSQVTMMFWYRQQPGQSLTLIATANQGSEATYESGFVIDKFPISRPNLTFSTLTVSNMSPEDSSIYLCSFSLGAGEKLFFGSGTQLSVL.

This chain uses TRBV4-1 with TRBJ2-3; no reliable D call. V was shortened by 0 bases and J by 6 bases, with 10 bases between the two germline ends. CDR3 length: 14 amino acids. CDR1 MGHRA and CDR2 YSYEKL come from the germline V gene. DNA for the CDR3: TGCGCCAGCAGCCAAGATTGGGCGGCGGATACGCAGTATTTT. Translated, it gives CASSQDWAADTQYF.

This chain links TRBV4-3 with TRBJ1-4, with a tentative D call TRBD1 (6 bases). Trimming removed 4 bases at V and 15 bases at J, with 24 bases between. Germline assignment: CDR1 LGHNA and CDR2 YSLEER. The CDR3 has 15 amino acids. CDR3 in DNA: TGCGCCAGCAGCCGAGGCAGGGGTCCGTTTGAGGAGTTGTTTTTT. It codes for CASSRGRGPFEELFF.

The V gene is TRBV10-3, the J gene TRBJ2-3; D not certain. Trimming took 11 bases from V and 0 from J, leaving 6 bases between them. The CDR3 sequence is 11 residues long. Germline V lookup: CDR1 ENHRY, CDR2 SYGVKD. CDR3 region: CASRSTDTQYF. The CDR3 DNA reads TGTGCCTCTAGAAGCACAGATACGCAGTATTTT.

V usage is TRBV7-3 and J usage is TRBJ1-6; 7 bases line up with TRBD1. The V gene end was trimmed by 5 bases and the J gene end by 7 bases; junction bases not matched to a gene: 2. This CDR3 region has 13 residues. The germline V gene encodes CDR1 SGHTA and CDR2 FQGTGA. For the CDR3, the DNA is TGTGCCAGCAGCGGGACAGAGAATTCACCCCTCCACTTT. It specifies CASSGTENSPLHF.

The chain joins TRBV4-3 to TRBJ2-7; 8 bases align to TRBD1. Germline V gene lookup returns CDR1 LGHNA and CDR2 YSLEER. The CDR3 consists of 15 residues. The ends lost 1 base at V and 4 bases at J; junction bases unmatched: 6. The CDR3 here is CASSQGTGTRYEQYF. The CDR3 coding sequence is TGCGCCAGCAGCCAAGGGACAGGGACGAGATACGAGCAGTACTTC.

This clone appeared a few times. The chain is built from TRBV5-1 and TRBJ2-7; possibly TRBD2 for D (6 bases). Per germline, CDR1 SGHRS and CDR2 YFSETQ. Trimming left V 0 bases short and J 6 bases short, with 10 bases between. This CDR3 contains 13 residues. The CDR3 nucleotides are TGCGCCAGCAGCTTGGGCGGGGTCGGCGAGCAGTACTTC. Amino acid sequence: CASSLGGVGEQYF.

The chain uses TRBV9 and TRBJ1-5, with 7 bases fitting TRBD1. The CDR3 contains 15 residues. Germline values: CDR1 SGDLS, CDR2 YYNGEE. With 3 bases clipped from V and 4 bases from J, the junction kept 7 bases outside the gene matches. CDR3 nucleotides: TGTGCCAGCAGCGCGGCCGGGACAGAGAATCAGCCCCAGCATTTT. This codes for CASSAAGTENQPQHF.

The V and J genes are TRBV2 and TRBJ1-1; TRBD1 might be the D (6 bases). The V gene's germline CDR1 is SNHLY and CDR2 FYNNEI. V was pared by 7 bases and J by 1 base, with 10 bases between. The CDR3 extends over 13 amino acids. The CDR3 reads CASTRGQNTEAFF. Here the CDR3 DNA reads TGTGCCAGCACCCGGGGACAGAACACTGAAGCTTTCTTT.

The DNA of the CDR3 is TGTGCCAGCAGCCTCCGGACAGGGTGGAACACTGAAGCTTTCTTT. Translation gives CASSLRTGWNTEAFF. This chain links TRBV14 with TRBJ1-1; TRBD1 matches at 8 bases. J lost 1 base, V lost 4 bases, and 5 bases had no gene match. Germline V lookup: CDR1 SGHDN, CDR2 FVKESK. The CDR3 runs 15 residues.

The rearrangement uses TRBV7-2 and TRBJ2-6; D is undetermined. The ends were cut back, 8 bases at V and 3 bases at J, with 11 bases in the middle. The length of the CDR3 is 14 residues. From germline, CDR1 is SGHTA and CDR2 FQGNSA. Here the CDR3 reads CASWLGGGANVLTF. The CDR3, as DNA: TGTGCCAGCTGGCTGGGTGGTGGGGCCAACGTCCTGACTTTC.